Following are 19 T cell receptor beta chains from one sample sequenced in a study of T cells in Graves' hyperthyroidism and ophthalmopathy. The CDR3 regions of TCR beta were amplified from RNA transcripts. First-round RT-PCR with HTBI primers amplified the TCR CDR3 region. TCRdb called the multiplex PCR reads again in MiXCR, with one record for every CDR3 protein. The top ten hold roughly 6.5% of the sample, which has over 650,000 distinct CDR3 sequences, 45% seen once. The material sequenced was peripheral blood or thyroid tissue (not recorded which). Receptor source: an adult man with Graves' disease, either hyperthyroidism or ophthalmopathy (not recorded which).

This chain connects TRBV12-3 or TRBV12-4 to TRBJ1-1, with D uncertain. Trimming took 3 bases from V and 4 from J, leaving 12 bases between them. The CDR3 sequence is 14 residues long. The CDR3 DNA sequence: TGTGCCAGCAGTTTGTTAGGAGATTTCACTGAAGCTTTCTTT. Translated: CASSLLGDFTEAFF.

The chain links TRBV20-1 to TRBJ2-7, with TRBD2 matching over 9 bases. The trim removed 5 bases at V and 2 bases at J, leaving 4 bases unmatched. Germline CDR1 and CDR2: DFQATT and SNEGSKA (reference sequence). This CDR3 region has 13 residues. In DNA form, the CDR3 reads TGCAGTGCTGTTAGCGGGAGTGCCTACGAGCAGTACTTC. Translated, it gives CSAVSGSAYEQYF.

This clonotype was observed many times. The CDR3, as DNA: TGCGCCAGCAGCTTGGGAGGGCCCGAAAAACTGTTTTTT. Translated: CASSLGGPEKLFF. This chain joins TRBV5-1 and TRBJ1-4; D gene ambiguous. Germline CDR1 and CDR2: SGHRS and YFSETQ. V lost 0 bases and J 8 bases, leaving 8 bases between the germline ends. The length of the CDR3 is 13 residues.

V usage is TRBV15 and J usage is TRBJ2-7; either TRBD1 or TRBD2 may supply D (6 bases each). The CDR3 runs 15 residues. Trimming removed 4 bases from V and 4 bases from J, with 17 bases in between. Germline V lookup: CDR1 LNHNV, CDR2 YYDKDF (reference sequence). Written as DNA, the CDR3 is TGTGCCACCAGCAAGAGGCGGGACACGCCGTACGAGCAGTACTTC. This gives the protein CATSKRRDTPYEQYF.

The chain carries TRBV10-3 and TRBJ1-4, with D unclear. With 10 bases removed from V and 0 bases from J, the gap between germline ends came to 15 bases. The germline gives CDR1 ENHRY, CDR2 SYGVKD. The CDR3 covers 15 residues. The CDR3: CASKPTQATNEKLFF. CDR3 bases: TGTGCCAGCAAACCGACCCAAGCAACTAATGAAAAACTGTTTTTT.

This clonotype was seen only a few times. This chain's CDR3 is CASSDTGARNEKLFF. In nucleotides, the CDR3 is TGTGCCAGCAGCGACACCGGGGCCCGTAATGAAAAACTGTTTTTT. This sequence joins TRBV7-2 and TRBJ1-4; D might be TRBD1 (5 bases). V was shortened by 5 bases and J by 4 bases, with 14 bases between the two germline ends. The CDR3 loop spans 15 amino acids. CDR1 and CDR2 (germline): SGHTA, FQGNSA.

J is TRBJ1-2 and V is TRBV24-1, with D possibly matching TRBD1 (5 bases). This CDR3 contains 13 residues. Germline CDR1 is KGHDR and CDR2 is SFDVKD. Trimming cost V 4 bases and J 3 bases, with 8 bases left between them. The CDR3 is CATSEAGYYGYTF. CDR3 sequence (DNA): TGTGCCACCAGTGAGGCAGGGTACTATGGCTACACCTTC.

This chain uses TRBV6-5 with TRBJ1-2; D not certain. In germline, CDR1 is MNHEY, CDR2 SVGAGI. Deletions cut 5 bases from V and 5 bases from J, with 9 bases between. CDR3 length: 12 residues. CDR3 in amino acids: CASSETRYGYTF. The CDR3 nucleotides read TGTGCCAGCAGTGAAACTCGGTATGGCTACACCTTC.

This clonotype came up a few times. The chain links TRBV5-5 to TRBJ1-5; D is uncertain. Deletions cut 4 bases from V and 6 bases from J, with 20 bases between. CDR1 SGHKS and CDR2 YYEKEE come from the germline V gene (reference sequence). There are 16 residues in the CDR3. The CDR3 is CASSPLPGLWGQPQHF. The CDR3 DNA reads TGTGCCAGCAGCCCCTTGCCGGGCCTTTGGGGTCAGCCCCAGCATTTT.

This chain links TRBV5-1 with TRBJ1-2, with D possibly being TRBD1 (5 bases). From germline, CDR1 is SGHRS and CDR2 YFSETQ. The CDR3 covers 13 residues. V gave up 4 bases and J gave up 8 bases, with 15 bases separating them. CDR3 nucleotide sequence: TGCGCCAGCAGCGAGCAGGGCTTAGAGGGCTACACCTTC. It codes for CASSEQGLEGYTF.

The sample holds a few counts of this clonotype. V usage is TRBV19 and J usage is TRBJ1-2; 9 nucleotides agree with TRBD1. Per the germline V gene, CDR1 is LNHDA and CDR2 is SQIVND (reference sequence). The V and J ends lost 7 bases and 4 bases, in that order; junction bases with no gene match: 7. CDR3 length: 14 amino acids. The CDR3 DNA reads TGTGCCAGTACTGACGGACAGGGGTTCTATGGCTACACCTTC. Translation: CASTDGQGFYGYTF.

This chain joins TRBV7-9 and TRBJ2-2; D not resolved. This CDR3 is built from 15 residues. The germline CDR1 and CDR2 sequences are SEHNR and FQNEAQ (reference sequence). Deletions cut 3 bases from V and 6 bases from J, with 14 bases between. This CDR3 reads CASSFLVDRAGELFF. The CDR3 DNA sequence: TGTGCCAGCAGCTTCCTAGTTGATAGGGCCGGGGAGCTGTTTTTT.

The gene calls are TRBV12-3 or TRBV12-4 and TRBJ1-2; 10 positions match TRBD1. This CDR3 comprises 15 residues. The V and J ends lost 5 bases and 4 bases, in that order; junction bases with no gene match: 7. The chain's CDR3 is CASSTDRGLVYGYTF. DNA for the CDR3: TGTGCCAGCAGTACCGACAGGGGGCTGGTCTATGGCTACACCTTC.

Points on this clonotype: Without the conserved terminal phenylalanine or tryptophan, this CDR3 likely stems from a read error. The DNA is left out, because the CDR3 cannot be placed on it with certainty; the CDR3 is given as TCRdb lists it. This chain joins TRBV29-1 and TRBJ2-7; the table's TRBD2 call for D was not verified on the DNA. A total of 11 residues make up the CDR3, ends included. Germline loops: CDR1 SQVTM, CDR2 ANQGSEA. The CDR3 region is CSVERTSGKYY.

J is TRBJ1-1 and V is TRBV2; D gene unclear. The V gene lost 5 bases and the J gene lost 3 bases, with 16 bases spanning the gap. Germline assignment: CDR1 SNHLY and CDR2 FYNNEI. This CDR3 has 15 amino acids. The CDR3 nucleotides are TGTGCCAGCAGTTATAAGCCCAAGCCGGACACTGAAGCTTTCTTT. Its translation: CASSYKPKPDTEAFF.

This sequence joins TRBV7-9 and TRBJ2-7, with 13 bases that match TRBD2. The J segment lost 2 bases and the V segment lost 5 bases, leaving 3 bases of the junction unmatched. The V gene's germline CDR1 is SEHNR and CDR2 FQNEAQ (reference sequence). CDR3 size: 15 residues. The CDR3: CASSDTSGGAYEQYF. The CDR3 nucleotides are TGTGCCAGCAGCGACACTAGCGGGGGGGCCTACGAGCAGTACTTC.

Concerning this clonotype: With a much larger clone just one base away, this may be a read error. The CDR3 reads CASSLGDPGRGSGANGLTF. The CDR3 nucleotides read TGTGCCAGCAGCTTAGGAGACCCAGGGCGAGGCTCTGGGGCCAACGGCCTGACTTTC. The rearrangement uses TRBV5-5 and TRBJ2-6, with D possibly TRBD1 on 5 matching bases. Germline lookup yields CDR1 SGHKS and CDR2 YYEKEE (reference sequence). This CDR3 is built from 19 residues.

This clonotype was seen a few times. The V call is TRBV6-6, the J call TRBJ2-7; 9 nucleotides match TRBD2. The ends lost 6 bases at V and 1 base at J; junction bases unmatched: 7. The germline V gene encodes CDR1 MNHNY and CDR2 SVGAGI (reference sequence). The CDR3 sequence is 15 residues long. The CDR3 DNA reads as TGTGCCAGCAGCCAGGGACTAGCCAGGTCCTACGAGCAGTACTTC. It codes for CASSQGLARSYEQYF.

This chain uses TRBV7-8 with TRBJ1-6; D remains unclear. The CDR3 totals 11 residues. Germline CDR1 reads SGHVS; CDR2 reads FQNEAQ. CDR3 coding DNA: TGTGCTAGTAATACGGATTCACCCCTCCACTTT. This sequence encodes CASNTDSPLHF.